This T cell receptor (beta chain) derives from a study of T cell changes during pregnancy in multiple sclerosis. Generated by immunoSEQ multiplex PCR, the TCRdb table keeps only in-frame clones and is missing some. The sample has over 85,000 clones; around 92% are singletons. V lost 5 bases, J lost 10 bases, and 16 bases stayed unmatched. The germline V gene has CDR1 SGHTA and CDR2 FQGNSA. CDR3 size: 15 residues. The sample in question was peripheral blood, obtained after pregnancy. This sequence was found in a female donor in good health, enrolled as a control in a pregnancy study. This chain uses TRBV7-2 with TRBJ1-2; 7 bases fit TRBD1. The CDR3 loop reads CASSPRFTGAADYTF. The CDR3 region has the DNA TGTGCCAGCAGCCCCAGATTTACAGGGGCCGCCGACTACACCTTC.